The rows below give T cell receptor beta chains drawn from one sample of a study of blood T cell repertoires in COVID-19. Using immunoSEQ multiplex PCR, the repertoire was profiled, and TCRdb retains in-frame clones only, with some absent. The sample gives under 450,000 clones, roughly 87% of which show up once; about 2.7% is in the top ten. Sequencing was done on a sample of PBMCs or T cells enriched from blood (not recorded which). The receptors here all came from a woman aged 25 to 39 who had recovered from COVID-19. Each CDR3 is given with its conserved first and last residue. The order of the fields is D gene, J gene, V gene, clone size, CDR3 DNA, CDR3 protein. A D gene is named only where the DNA matches it firmly. Expanded clones are given a class, and other clones once, few, many or no size at all.

- TRBJ2-1 TRBV4-2 once TGTGCCAGCAGCCAGGGCCCCTGGGCCTACAATGAGCAGTTCTTC CASSQGPWAYNEQFF
TRBD1 TRBJ2-7 TRBV9 - TGTGCCAGCAGCCCCCGACAGGGGATATACGAGCAGTACTTC CASSPRQGIYEQYF
TRBD1 TRBJ1-6 TRBV6-4 - TGTGCCAGCAGTGATTTTAGGACAGGTACCCTCCACTTT CASSDFRTGTLHF
- TRBJ1-1 TRBV6-1 - TGTGCCAGCAGTGAAGCAACGGGAGCGAGCACTGAAGCTTTCTTT CASSEATGASTEAFF
- TRBJ1-6 TRBV5-1 - TGCGCCAGCAGCTTGCAAGAGGATTCACCCCTCCACTTT CASSLQEDSPLHF
TRBD1 TRBJ2-3 TRBV5-1 - TGCGCCAGCAGCTTTGTGACGGGACAGGAGATCACAGATACGCAGTATTTT CASSFVTGQEITDTQYF
- TRBJ1-2 TRBV6-5 - TGTGCCAGCAGTTACTTGTCGGACAGCGATTATGGCTACACCTTC CASSYLSDSDYGYTF
- TRBJ1-1 TRBV5-1 - TGCGCCAGCAGTCCCAGGTTGAACACTGAAGCTTTCTTT CASSPRLNTEAFF
- TRBJ2-6 TRBV5-1 - TGCGCCAGCAGCTTGTCAGTAGCCCCGAGCTCTGGGGCCAACGTCCTGACTTTC CASSLSVAPSSGANVLTF
TRBD1 TRBJ1-4 TRBV6-5 - TGTGCCAGCAGTTCTCAGGGGGCCTATGAAAAACTGTTTTTT CASSSQGAYEKLFF